The following is a TCR beta chain sequence with its context. The sample comes from a study of blood T cell repertoires in COVID-19. Authors' processing steps: Scientists estimated how many nucleated cells there were by amplifying reference gene primers. The assay was immunoSEQ multiplex PCR, and TCRdb's table has in-frame clones only and misses some. The V and J calls and clone size were taken over from that table, and D and trimming were inferred from the DNA. There are under 300,000 clones in the sample; about nine tenths occur only once, and about 3% lies in the top ten. Trimming took 0 bases from V and 0 from J, leaving 8 bases between them. Germline V CDR1 and CDR2: LNHNV, YYDKDF (reference sequence). The CDR3 is 15 residues long.

This chain links TRBV15 with TRBJ1-2, with a possible D match to TRBD1 (6 bases). The source of this sequence is a woman aged 30 to 39 with active or convalescent COVID-19. The sequenced material came from peripheral blood. CDR3 sequence (DNA): TGTGCCACCAGCAGAGACAGGGGATCTAACTATGGCTACACCTTC. Its protein is CATSRDRGSNYGYTF.